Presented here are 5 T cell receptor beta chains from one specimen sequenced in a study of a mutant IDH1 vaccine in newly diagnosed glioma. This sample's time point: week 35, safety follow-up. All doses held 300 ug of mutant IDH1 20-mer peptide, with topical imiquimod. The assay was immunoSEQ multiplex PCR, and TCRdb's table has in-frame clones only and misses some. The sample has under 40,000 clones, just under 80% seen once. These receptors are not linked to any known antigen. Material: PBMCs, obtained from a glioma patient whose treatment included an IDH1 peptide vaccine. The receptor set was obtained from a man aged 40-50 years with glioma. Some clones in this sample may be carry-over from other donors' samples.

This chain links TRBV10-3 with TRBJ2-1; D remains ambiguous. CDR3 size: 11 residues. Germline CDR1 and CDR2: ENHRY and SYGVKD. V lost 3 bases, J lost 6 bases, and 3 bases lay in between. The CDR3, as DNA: TGTGCCATCAGTGAAATCAATGAGCAGTTCTTC. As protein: CAISEINEQFF.

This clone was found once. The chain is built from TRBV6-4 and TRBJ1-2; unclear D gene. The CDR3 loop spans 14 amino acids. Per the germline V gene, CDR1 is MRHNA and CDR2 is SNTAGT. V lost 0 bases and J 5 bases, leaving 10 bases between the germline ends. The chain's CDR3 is CASSDSVRDYGYTF. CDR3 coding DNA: TGTGCCAGCAGTGACTCGGTGAGAGATTATGGCTACACCTTC.

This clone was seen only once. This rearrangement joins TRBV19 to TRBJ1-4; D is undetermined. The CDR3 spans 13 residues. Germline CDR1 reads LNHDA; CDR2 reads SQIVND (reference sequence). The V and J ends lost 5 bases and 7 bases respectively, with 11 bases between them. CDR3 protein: CASSLSRGEKLFF. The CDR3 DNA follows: TGTGCCAGTAGTTTATCAAGAGGTGAAAAACTGTTTTTT.

Here the CDR3 DNA reads TGTGCCAGCCCCGGGGAGTTGGGGGGCGCCGAGCAGTACTTC. Protein product: CASPGELGGAEQYF. This rearrangement joins TRBV6-1 to TRBJ2-7, with D tentatively TRBD1 or TRBD2 (6 bases each). The ends were cut back, 8 bases at V and 6 bases at J, with 20 bases in the middle. Germline-derived CDR1 and CDR2 are MNHNS and SASEGT. The CDR3 consists of 14 residues.

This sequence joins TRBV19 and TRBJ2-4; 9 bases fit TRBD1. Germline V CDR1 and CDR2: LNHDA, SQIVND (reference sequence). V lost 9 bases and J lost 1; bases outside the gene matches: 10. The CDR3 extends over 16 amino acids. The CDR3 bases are TGTGCCAGCTCGACAGGGGGAGTCTGGGCCAAAAACATTCAGTACTTC. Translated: CASSTGGVWAKNIQYF.